The 2 T cell receptor beta chains presented below share a single source sample, sequenced in a study of radiotherapy plus CTLA-4 blockade in lung cancer. Clones were sequenced by immunoSEQ multiplex PCR, and TCRdb holds only the in-frame ones, with some missing. The top ten clones hold approximately 2.4% of a sample with 40,000 to 55,000 clones, approximately 77% of them seen once. The sequencing here drew on peripheral blood, taken from a patient treated with radiotherapy plus ipilimumab. The receptors stem from a human donor with non-small cell lung cancer whose response to radiotherapy plus ipilimumab could not be evaluated.

V is TRBV28 and J is TRBJ2-1, with a weak D call TRBD2 (7 bases). CDR3 length equals 15 residues. V was clipped by 2 bases and J by 9 bases, with 17 bases between them. CDR1 and CDR2 (germline): MDHEN, SYDVKM. CDR3 sequence: CASSLPGGGAGEQFF. CDR3 bases: TGTGCCAGCAGTTTACCCGGAGGGGGGGCGGGTGAGCAGTTCTTC.

This clone was seen a handful of times. The chain combines TRBV27 with TRBJ1-1; 9 bases are shared with TRBD1. Per the germline V gene, CDR1 is MNHEY and CDR2 is SMNVEV (reference sequence). This CDR3 is built from 17 residues. The V and J ends lost 8 bases and 4 bases, in that order; junction bases with no gene match: 17. CDR3 sequence (DNA): TGTGCCAGCCAGGGGGGGGTATACAGGGGGCGAATCACTGAAGCTTTCTTT. Translated, it gives CASQGGVYRGRITEAFF.